This T cell receptor beta chain was found in a study of shared clonotypes between healthy human individuals. Here immunoSEQ multiplex PCR was the method, and the copy in TCRdb shows in-frame clones only, minus some. The table shows millions of clones, with about 92% occurring only once. A note on this clone: The antigen remains unidentified.

The CD4+ fraction was divided into a CD45RA+ naive subset and a CD45RA-negative memory subset. Whole-study results and caveats: Richness estimates generally favored naive over memory subsets.

The V gene's germline CDR1 is LGHNA and CDR2 YNFKEQ. The CDR3 loop spans 17 amino acids. With 0 bases clipped from V and 6 bases from J, the junction kept 11 bases outside the gene matches. The specimen was naive CD4+ T cells from PBMCs. Regarding subset: CD45RA+ positively selected. This receptor was obtained from a man aged 18 to 29 in good health. Some clones in this sample may be carry-over from other donors' samples. J is TRBJ2-3 and V is TRBV4-2, with 8 positions matching TRBD2. DNA of the CDR3: TGTGCCAGCAGCCAAGATGGGACTAGGGGACCGCCGGATACGCAGTATTTT. As protein: CASSQDGTRGPPDTQYF.